This T cell receptor beta chain appears in the sequencing data of a study of T cells and Merkel cell carcinoma outcomes. The study's findings and limits: Merkel cell carcinoma outcomes were reportedly predicted by repertoire and T-cell density.

Sequenced by immunoSEQ multiplex PCR; TCRdb stores in-frame clones only, minus some. Here the sample spans more than 7,500 clones, around 84% being singletons. The CDR3 spans 15 residues. Deletions cut 5 bases from V and 4 bases from J, with 15 bases between. Germline loops: CDR1 MNHEY, CDR2 SMNVEV (reference sequence). Note on this clone: No antigen is known for it.

The rearrangement links TRBV27 to TRBJ1-5; no reliable D call. Specimen: tumor tissue from Merkel cell carcinoma. The origin of this receptor is a human donor with Merkel cell carcinoma. CDR3 amino acids: CASSLTVVGNQPQHF. CDR3 DNA: TGTGCCAGCAGTCTTACCGTTGTTGGGAATCAGCCCCAGCATTTT.